This TCR beta chain was retrieved from a study of beta chain features in type 1 diabetes. Study in general: Summed over all samples, the examined sorted cells came to 95 million to 130 million. Study results and limitations: Patients with type 1 diabetes carried fewer insertions and had more deletions at their VDJ junctions. It was possible that PCR favored shorter templates, equally so in patients and controls. Naive, central memory and Treg TCRB repertoires appeared more alike in patients than in healthy donors. Shortening of TCRB CDR3s, moderate but significant, appeared in all four CD4+ subsets of Type 1 diabetes patients.

The isolated RNA, all of it, was reverse transcribed, so expressed TCRB transcripts were what got sequenced. Libraries were prepared by immunoSEQ multiplex PCR; TCRdb keeps only in-frame clonotypes and omits some of them. The sample yields some 350,000 clones, less than 15% seen once. This clone was counted only a few times. Its cognate antigen is unknown. CDR1 is SQVTM and CDR2 is ANQGSEA in the germline V gene. The V end was cut by 6 bases, the J end by 6 bases, with 21 bases between. This CDR3 region has 15 residues. Specimen: naive CD4+ T cells from blood. The receptor comes from a woman under 30 with type 1 diabetes. V is TRBV29-1 and J is TRBJ2-1, with TRBD1 as a possible D gene (5 bases). This CDR3 reads CSVLGWQGRGNEQFF. As DNA, the CDR3 is TGCAGCGTCCTGGGATGGCAGGGAAGGGGCAATGAGCAGTTCTTC.